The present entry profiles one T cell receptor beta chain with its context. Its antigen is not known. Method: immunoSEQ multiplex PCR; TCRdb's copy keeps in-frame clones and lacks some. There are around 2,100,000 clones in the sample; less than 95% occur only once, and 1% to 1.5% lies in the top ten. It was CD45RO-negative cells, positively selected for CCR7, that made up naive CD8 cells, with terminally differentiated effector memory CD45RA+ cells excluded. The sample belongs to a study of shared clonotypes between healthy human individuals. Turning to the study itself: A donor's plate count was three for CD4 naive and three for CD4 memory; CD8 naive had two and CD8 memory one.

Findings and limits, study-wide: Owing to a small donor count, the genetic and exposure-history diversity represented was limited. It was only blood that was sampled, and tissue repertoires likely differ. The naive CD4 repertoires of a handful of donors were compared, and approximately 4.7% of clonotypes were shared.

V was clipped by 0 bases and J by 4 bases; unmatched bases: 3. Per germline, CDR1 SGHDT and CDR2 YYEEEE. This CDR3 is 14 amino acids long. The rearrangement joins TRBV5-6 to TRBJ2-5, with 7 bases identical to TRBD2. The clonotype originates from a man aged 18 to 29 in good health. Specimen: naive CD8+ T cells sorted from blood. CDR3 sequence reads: CASSLEAGSETQYF. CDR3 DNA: TGTGCCAGCAGCTTGGAAGCGGGGTCAGAGACCCAGTACTTC.